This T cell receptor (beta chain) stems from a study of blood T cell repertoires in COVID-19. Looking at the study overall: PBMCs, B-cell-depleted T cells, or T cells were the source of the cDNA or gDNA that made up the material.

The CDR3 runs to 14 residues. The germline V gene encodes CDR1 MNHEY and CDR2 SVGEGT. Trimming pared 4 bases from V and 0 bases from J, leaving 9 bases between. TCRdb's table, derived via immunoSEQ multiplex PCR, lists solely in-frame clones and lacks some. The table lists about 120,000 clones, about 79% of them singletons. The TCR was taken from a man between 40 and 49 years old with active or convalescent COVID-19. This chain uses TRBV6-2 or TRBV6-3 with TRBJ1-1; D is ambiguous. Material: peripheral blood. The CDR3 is CASSLDSMNTEAFF. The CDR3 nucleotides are TGTGCCAGCAGTTTAGATTCGATGAACACTGAAGCTTTCTTT.